Presented here are 29 T cell receptor beta chains from one specimen sequenced in a study of lymphopenia after photon versus proton radiotherapy. Generated by immunoSEQ multiplex PCR, the TCRdb table keeps only in-frame clones and is missing some. This repertoire shows 15,000 or so clones, 84% found once; its top ten account for more than 20%. The sequences come from peripheral blood, collected from a patient treated with proton-based radiotherapy. The source is a man between 65 and 85 years old with pancreatic cancer.

The chain carries TRBV30 and TRBJ2-5; the D gene is possibly TRBD1 (6 bases). This CDR3 comprises 15 residues. Trimming shortened V by 0 bases and J by 2 bases, and 13 bases separated the two germline ends. Per the germline V gene, CDR1 is GTSNPN and CDR2 is SVGIG (reference sequence). CDR3 residues: CAWSVNRVDQETQYF. CDR3 nucleotides: TGTGCCTGGAGTGTGAACAGGGTGGATCAAGAGACCCAGTACTTC. Variable domain in full (rest from reference TRBV30 and TRBJ2-5): SQTIHQWPATLVQPVGSPLSLECTVEGTSNPNLYWYRQAAGRGLQLLFYSVGIGQISSEVPQNLSASRPQDRQFILSSKKLLLSDSGFYLCAWSVNRVDQETQYFGPGTRLLVL.

The V gene is TRBV5-1, the J gene TRBJ2-5; 7 bases are a match to TRBD2. Looked up from germline, CDR1 is SGHRS and CDR2 is YFSETQ. With V trimmed by 4 bases and J by 5 bases, 11 bases remained unmatched. There are 15 residues in the CDR3. As DNA, the CDR3 is TGCGCCAGCAGCCCCACTGTGAGGGGAGGGGAGACCCAGTACTTC. Protein product: CASSPTVRGGETQYF. Full variable domain (outside the CDR3, taken from reference TRBV5-1 and TRBJ2-5): KAGVTQTPRYLIKTRGQQVTLSCSPISGHRSVSWYQQTPGQGLQFLFEYFSETQRNKGNFPGRFSGRQFSNSRSEMNVSTLELGDSALYLCASSPTVRGGETQYFGPGTRLLVL.

This clone was observed a few times. V and J are TRBV7-6 and TRBJ1-5; D remains ambiguous. CDR1 and CDR2 (germline): SGHVS, FNYEAQ. This CDR3 has 13 amino acids. Trimming shortened V by 2 bases and J by 5 bases, and 7 bases separated the two germline ends. CDR3 amino acids: CASSLYPDQPQHF. CDR3 DNA sequence: TGTGCCAGCAGCTTATATCCGGATCAGCCCCAGCATTTT.

This chain links TRBV6-1 with TRBJ2-1; D is possibly TRBD1 or TRBD2 (5 bases each). This CDR3 is 15 amino acids long. Germline V gene sequence: CDR1 MNHNS, CDR2 SASEGT. The V and J ends lost 0 bases and 3 bases respectively, with 9 bases between them. CDR3 sequence: CASSEAGDLYNEQFF. For the CDR3, the DNA is TGTGCCAGCAGTGAAGCGGGGGACCTCTACAATGAGCAGTTCTTC.

V usage is TRBV18 and J usage is TRBJ1-4; 8 bases fit TRBD1. The CDR3 runs to 14 residues. The germline CDR1 and CDR2 sequences are KGHSH and LQKENI. V shed 3 bases, J shed 4 bases, and the junction held 1 base outside the gene matches. The CDR3 sequence is CASSPDRVNEKLFF. The DNA for the CDR3 is TGTGCCAGCTCACCGGACAGGGTTAATGAAAAACTGTTTTTT.

The chain uses TRBV19 and TRBJ1-6; D unresolved. Per the germline V gene, CDR1 is LNHDA and CDR2 is SQIVND (reference sequence). Trimming took 4 bases from V and 7 from J, leaving 8 bases between them. The CDR3 has 13 amino acids. CDR3 in DNA: TGTGCCAGTAGTAGAGGCAGGAATTCACCCCTCCACTTT. Its translation is CASSRGRNSPLHF.

This chain uses TRBV5-5 with TRBJ2-7, with no clear D. Trimming shortened V by 0 bases and J by 4 bases, and 5 bases separated the two germline ends. The CDR3 consists of 12 residues. Germline loops: CDR1 SGHKS, CDR2 YYEKEE (reference sequence). CDR3 in DNA: TGTGCCAGCAGCTTGGATACTTACGAGCAGTACTTC. Translation gives CASSLDTYEQYF.

The sample holds one count of this clone. V gene TRBV5-5 combines with J gene TRBJ2-7, with 8 bases fitting TRBD2. The V gene end was trimmed by 4 bases and the J gene end by 4 bases; junction bases not matched to a gene: 10. Looked up from germline, CDR1 is SGHKS and CDR2 is YYEKEE (reference sequence). This CDR3 comprises 15 residues. The CDR3 sequence: CASSPRGGAMYEQYF. The CDR3, as DNA: TGTGCCAGCAGCCCCCGGGGGGGCGCTATGTACGAGCAGTACTTC.

The chain has TRBV9 and TRBJ2-3; D gene unclear. The CDR3 sequence is 15 residues long. Trimming took 0 bases from V and 2 from J, leaving 10 bases between them. Germline V gives CDR1 SGDLS, CDR2 YYNGEE. The DNA for the CDR3 is TGTGCCAGCAGCGTAGGCAACCCAAACACAGATACGCAGTATTTT. It is translated as CASSVGNPNTDTQYF.

J is TRBJ2-5 and V is TRBV18, with 7 positions matching TRBD1. The CDR3 sequence is 14 residues long. Germline V gives CDR1 KGHSH, CDR2 LQKENI. V lost 3 bases, J lost 5 bases, and 6 bases stayed unmatched. DNA of the CDR3: TGTGCCAGCTCACCTCTAGACAGGGCGGAGACCCAGTACTTC. Its translation is CASSPLDRAETQYF. The complete variable domain, with remaining parts taken from reference TRBV18 and TRBJ2-5, reads NAGVMQNPRHLVRRRGQEARLRCSPMKGHSHVYWYRQLPEEGLKFMVYLQKENIIDESGMPKERFSAEFPKEGPSILRIQQVVRGDSAAYFCASSPLDRAETQYFGPGTRLLVL.

In this sample, this clone turned up a few times. The chain combines TRBV19 with TRBJ2-1, with 11 bases aligning to TRBD1. The CDR3 has 16 residues. The germline V gene has CDR1 LNHDA and CDR2 SQIVND (reference sequence). The J segment lost 7 bases and the V segment lost 7 bases, leaving 12 bases of the junction unmatched. CDR3 in amino acids: CASKPRGTGGMNEQFF. The CDR3 DNA sequence: TGTGCCAGTAAGCCCCGCGGGACAGGGGGGATGAATGAGCAGTTCTTC.

This clone showed up just once. Written as DNA, the CDR3 is TGTGCCAGCAGCACCGGACTTACTGGGTCCAAAAACATTCAGTACTTC. The encoded protein is CASSTGLTGSKNIQYF. V gene TRBV5-6 combines with J gene TRBJ2-4; D might be TRBD2 (5 bases). Per germline, CDR1 SGHDT and CDR2 YYEEEE. The CDR3 contains 16 residues. Trimming removed 4 bases from V and 2 bases from J, with 16 bases in between.

The rearrangement joins TRBV5-1 to TRBJ1-5, with D hard to call. V lost 4 bases and J lost 4, with 15 bases in between. There are 15 residues in the CDR3. Germline CDR1 SGHRS, CDR2 YFSETQ. CDR3 region: CASSPDVGENQPQHF. As DNA, the CDR3 is TGCGCCAGCAGCCCGGACGTCGGGGAGAATCAGCCCCAGCATTTT.

The rearrangement joins TRBV9 to TRBJ2-3; D is possibly TRBD2 (5 bases). Germline V gene data show CDR1 as SGDLS and CDR2 as YYNGEE. Trimming removed 0 bases from V and 4 bases from J, with 15 bases in between. This CDR3 comprises 16 residues. The CDR3 loop reads CASSVGSGTTADTQYF. CDR3 in DNA: TGTGCCAGCAGCGTAGGGAGCGGAACCACCGCAGATACGCAGTATTTT.

The gene calls are TRBV5-6 and TRBJ2-7, with 14 bases fitting TRBD2. Germline V lookup: CDR1 SGHDT, CDR2 YYEEEE. Germline trimming cut 4 bases from V and 5 bases from J; bases unmatched to any gene: 5. This CDR3 spans 15 amino acids. The CDR3 region has the DNA TGTGCCAGCAGCATTAGACTAGCGGGAGGGAACGAGCAGTACTTC. This translates into CASSIRLAGGNEQYF. Variable domain in full (rest from reference TRBV5-6 and TRBJ2-7): DAGVTQSPTHLIKTRGQQVTLRCSPKSGHDTVSWYQQALGQGPQFIFQYYEEEERQRGNFPDRFSGHQFPNYSSELNVNALLLGDSALYLCASSIRLAGGNEQYFGPGTRLTVT.

The chain recombines TRBV7-3 with TRBJ2-5; 7 bases match TRBD1. Germline CDR1 reads SGHTA; CDR2 reads FQGTGA. The CDR3 length is 14 residues. The V and J ends lost 5 bases and 0 bases, in that order; junction bases with no gene match: 3. The CDR3 loop reads CASSPGTDQETQYF. The DNA of the CDR3 is TGTGCCAGCAGCCCCGGGACAGACCAAGAGACCCAGTACTTC.

The rearrangement links TRBV12-5 to TRBJ1-1, with D possibly being TRBD1 (5 bases). The CDR3 is 15 amino acids. V was clipped by 0 bases and J by 3 bases, with 11 bases between them. Germline lookup yields CDR1 LGHNT and CDR2 FRNRAP. The DNA for the CDR3 is TGTGCTAGTGGTTTGGTACGTGGGGCTGACACTGAAGCTTTCTTT. Protein sequence: CASGLVRGADTEAFF. Looking up the rest from reference TRBV12-5 and TRBJ1-1 gives the full variable domain: DARVTQTPRHKVTEMGQEVTMRCQPILGHNTVFWYRQTMMQGLELLAYFRNRAPLDDSGMPKDRFSAEMPDATLATLKIQPSEPRDSAVYFCASGLVRGADTEAFFGQGTRLTVV.

This chain joins TRBV6-4 and TRBJ1-1; possibly TRBD1 for D (5 bases). This CDR3 comprises 17 residues. The germline V and J ends were trimmed by 2 bases and 1 base, with 17 bases remaining between them. The germline gives CDR1 MRHNA, CDR2 SNTAGT. The CDR3 here is CASSDLHSGRRNTEAFF. The DNA for the CDR3 is TGTGCCAGCAGTGACCTCCACTCGGGGCGAAGGAACACTGAAGCTTTCTTT.

The chain uses TRBV6-5 and TRBJ2-7; 12 nucleotides align to TRBD2. CDR1 is MNHEY and CDR2 is SVGAGI in the germline V gene. CDR3 length: 14 residues. V was clipped by 6 bases and J by 4 bases; unmatched bases: 4. CDR3 coding DNA: TGTGCCAGCAGACAGACTAGCGGGAGATACGAGCAGTACTTC. Its protein is CASRQTSGRYEQYF.

J is TRBJ1-2 and V is TRBV12-5, with D possibly being TRBD1 (6 bases). The germline V and J ends were trimmed by 1 base and 4 bases, with 16 bases remaining between them. The CDR3 extends over 16 amino acids. Looked up from germline, CDR1 is LGHNT and CDR2 is FRNRAP. CDR3 nucleotides: TGTGCTAGTGGTTTGGACTCGAGACAGGCGCCCTATGGCTACACCTTC. This sequence encodes CASGLDSRQAPYGYTF.

This chain uses TRBV5-6 with TRBJ2-7, with TRBD1 matching 8 bases. Per the germline V gene, CDR1 is SGHDT and CDR2 is YYEEEE. J gave up 3 bases and V 4 bases, and 12 bases lay outside the gene matches. This CDR3 spans 16 amino acids. The CDR3 nucleotides are TGTGCCAGCAGCCGATGGACAGGGACAGAGGGCTACGAGCAGTACTTC. Protein: CASSRWTGTEGYEQYF.

The chain recombines TRBV7-2 with TRBJ1-6; D call uncertain. The V and J ends lost 3 bases and 7 bases respectively, with 13 bases between them. CDR1 and CDR2 from the germline V gene are SGHTA and FQGNSA. The CDR3 extends over 15 amino acids. CDR3 amino acids: CASSFPRIRNSPLHF. The DNA for the CDR3 is TGTGCCAGCAGCTTCCCCCGGATCCGAAATTCACCCCTCCACTTT.

The rearrangement uses TRBV30 and TRBJ1-2; tentative D call: TRBD1 (5 bases). This CDR3 is 13 amino acids long. The germline gives CDR1 GTSNPN, CDR2 SVGIG (reference sequence). The ends were cut back, 8 bases at V and 6 bases at J, with 19 bases in the middle. CDR3 sequence (DNA): TGTGCCAAGACCCGGGGGGAGTACAATGGCTACACCTTC. Translation: CAKTRGEYNGYTF.

The V gene is TRBV11-3, the J gene TRBJ2-5; 9 nucleotides agree with TRBD1. The germline gives CDR1 SGHNT, CDR2 YENEEA. V was pared by 5 bases and J by 2 bases, with 9 bases of the junction left unmatched. The length of the CDR3 is 16 residues. The chain's CDR3 is CASSLQGAQGQETQYF. CDR3 nucleotides: TGTGCCAGCAGCCTACAGGGGGCACAGGGACAAGAGACCCAGTACTTC. The whole variable domain, remainder taken from reference TRBV11-3 and TRBJ2-5, is EAGVVQSPRYKIIEKKQPVAFWCNPISGHNTLYWYLQNLGQGPELLIRYENEEAVDDSQLPKDRFSAERLKGVDSTLKIQPAELGDSAVYLCASSLQGAQGQETQYFGPGTRLLVL.

The chain carries TRBV29-1 and TRBJ1-4, with 8 bases identical to TRBD1. Trimming took 2 bases from V and 10 from J; bases not matched to a gene: 6. Germline lookup yields CDR1 SQVTM and CDR2 ANQGSEA. The CDR3 consists of 13 residues. The chain's CDR3 is CSVEMDRDRKLFF. The DNA of the CDR3 is TGCAGCGTTGAAATGGACAGGGACCGAAAACTGTTTTTT.

The rearrangement uses TRBV5-4 and TRBJ2-5; a weak D match, TRBD2 (5 bases). V shed 4 bases and J shed 4 bases, with 11 bases lying between them. There are 13 residues in the CDR3. Germline V CDR1 and CDR2: SGHNT, YYREEE (reference sequence). CDR3 protein: CASSVPGGETQYF. The CDR3 region has the DNA TGTGCCAGCAGCGTCCCAGGAGGAGAGACCCAGTACTTC.

CDR3 in DNA: TGTGCCAGCACGCTACTAGCCCTCGTTCTGGAGGGAGCTAACTATGGCTACACCTTC. It encodes CASTLLALVLEGANYGYTF. J is TRBJ1-2 and V is TRBV5-6, with D unclear. This CDR3 comprises 19 residues. Between the trimmed V and J ends, which lost 6 bases and 0 bases, there was a span of 27 bases. Germline CDR1 reads SGHDT; CDR2 reads YYEEEE.

The sample holds one count of this clone. The gene calls are TRBV27 and TRBJ2-7, with D perhaps matching TRBD2 (7 bases). Germline loops: CDR1 MNHEY, CDR2 SMNVEV (reference sequence). The ends were cut back, 6 bases at V and 6 bases at J, with 24 bases in the middle. The CDR3 totals 16 residues. The CDR3 spells CASRGGSSRGQGEQYF. The CDR3 nucleotides are TGTGCCAGCAGGGGAGGGTCGAGCAGGGGTCAAGGCGAGCAGTACTTC.

This chain joins TRBV19 and TRBJ2-2; TRBD1 matches at 7 bases. The V and J ends lost 2 bases and 1 base, in that order; junction bases with no gene match: 7. The CDR3 is 17 amino acids. Germline V gene data show CDR1 as LNHDA and CDR2 as SQIVND (reference sequence). CDR3 sequence: CASSIPRDRQNTGELFF. The CDR3 DNA reads TGTGCCAGTAGTATACCCCGGGACAGACAGAACACCGGGGAGCTGTTTTTT.